This T cell receptor beta chain stems from a study of early T cells in non-severe SARS-CoV-2 infection. As for the study in general: With bulk RNA from unsorted whole blood as input, sequencing yielded unpaired chains. Study-wide results and caveats: Matches to VDJdb favored anti-spike CD8 responses and missed private and CD4 specificities.

Individually, cDNA molecules had unique molecular identifiers attached to them. TCRdb analysed the 5' RACE reads with MiXCR anew, one entry per CDR3 protein. This table has about 52,000 distinct CDR3 sequences, around 10% appearing once. Only a few counts were recorded for this clonotype. What it recognizes is unknown. Input material: whole blood. This clonotype was obtained from an adult who was a healthcare worker with PCR-confirmed SARS-CoV-2 infection or an uninfected control (not recorded which).

The CDR3 here is CASSGGARETQYF. The CDR3 coding sequence is TGTGCCAGCAGCGGGGGTGCTAGGGAGACCCAGTACTTC. The chain links TRBV6-6 to TRBJ2-5; D might be TRBD2 (6 bases). V dropped 6 bases and J dropped 5 bases, with 13 bases sitting between them. The CDR3 has 13 amino acids. CDR1 and CDR2 (germline): MNHNY, SVGAGI (reference sequence).